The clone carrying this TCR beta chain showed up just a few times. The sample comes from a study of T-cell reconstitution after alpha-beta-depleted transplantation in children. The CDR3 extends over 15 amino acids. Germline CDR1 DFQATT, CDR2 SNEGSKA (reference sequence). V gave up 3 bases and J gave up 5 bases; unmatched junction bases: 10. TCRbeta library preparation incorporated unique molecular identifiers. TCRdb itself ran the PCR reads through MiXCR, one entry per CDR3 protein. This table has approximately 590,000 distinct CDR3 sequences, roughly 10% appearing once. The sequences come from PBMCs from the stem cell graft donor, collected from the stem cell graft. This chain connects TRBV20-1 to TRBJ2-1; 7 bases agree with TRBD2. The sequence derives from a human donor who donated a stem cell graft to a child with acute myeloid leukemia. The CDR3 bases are TGCAGTGCTAGCTCCCTAGCGGAGGGCCACAATGAGCAGTTCTTC. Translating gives CSASSLAEGHNEQFF.